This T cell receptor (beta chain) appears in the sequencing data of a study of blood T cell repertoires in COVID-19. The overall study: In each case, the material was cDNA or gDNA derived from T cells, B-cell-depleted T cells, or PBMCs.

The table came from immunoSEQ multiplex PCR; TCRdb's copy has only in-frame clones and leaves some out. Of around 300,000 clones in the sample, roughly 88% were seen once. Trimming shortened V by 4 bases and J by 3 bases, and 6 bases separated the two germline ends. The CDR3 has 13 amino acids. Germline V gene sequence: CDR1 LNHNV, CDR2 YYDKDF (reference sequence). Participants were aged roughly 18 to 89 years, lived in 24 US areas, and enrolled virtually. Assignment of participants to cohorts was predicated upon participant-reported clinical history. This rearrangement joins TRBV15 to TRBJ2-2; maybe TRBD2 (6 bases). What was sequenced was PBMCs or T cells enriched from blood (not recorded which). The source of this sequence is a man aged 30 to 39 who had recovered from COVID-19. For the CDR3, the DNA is TGTGCCACCAGCACGGGGGACACCGGGGAGCTGTTTTTT. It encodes CATSTGDTGELFF.